Below are 23 T cell receptor beta chains sequenced from a single sample in a study of blood T cell repertoires in COVID-19. Clones were read by immunoSEQ multiplex PCR, and TCRdb kept only the in-frame ones, dropping some. The sample lists over 200,000 clones; more than 70% were seen once. The specimen sequenced was peripheral blood. These receptors originate from a woman aged 60-75 years with acute or convalescent COVID-19.

The rearrangement uses TRBV27 and TRBJ1-6, with a tentative D call TRBD1 (5 bases). Germline CDR1 is MNHEY and CDR2 is SMNVEV (reference sequence). This CDR3 spans 15 amino acids. Deletions cut 6 bases from V and 7 bases from J, with 16 bases between. The CDR3 DNA follows: TGTGCCAGCAGCGACGAACAGGTCGGGAATTCACCCCTCCACTTT. It translates to CASSDEQVGNSPLHF.

This rearrangement joins TRBV9 to TRBJ2-1; weak D call: TRBD2 (6 bases). Germline V gene lookup returns CDR1 SGDLS and CDR2 YYNGEE. Between the trimmed V and J ends, which lost 0 bases and 5 bases, there was a span of 12 bases. This CDR3 region has 15 residues. CDR3 in DNA: TGTGCCAGCAGCGTAGGAGTAGCGGAGAACAATGAGCAGTTCTTC. Residues: CASSVGVAENNEQFF.

V is TRBV5-1 and J is TRBJ1-1; possibly TRBD1 for D (6 bases). Germline CDR1 is SGHRS and CDR2 is YFSETQ. V lost 0 bases and J 0 bases, leaving 12 bases between the germline ends. The CDR3 has 16 amino acids. In DNA form, the CDR3 reads TGCGCCAGCAGCTTGGATGGGGGCTGGTTGAACACTGAAGCTTTCTTT. Its protein product is CASSLDGGWLNTEAFF. The entire variable domain, with the rest obtained from reference TRBV5-1 and TRBJ1-1, is as follows: KAGVTQTPRYLIKTRGQQVTLSCSPISGHRSVSWYQQTPGQGLQFLFEYFSETQRNKGNFPGRFSGRQFSNSRSEMNVSTLELGDSALYLCASSLDGGWLNTEAFFGQGTRLTVV.

This chain links TRBV30 with TRBJ1-2, with unresolved D. With 2 bases removed from V and 6 bases from J, the gap between germline ends came to 16 bases. CDR3 length: 14 amino acids. Per germline, CDR1 GTSNPN and CDR2 SVGIG (reference sequence). CDR3 in DNA: TGTGCCTGGAGTCCCAACTCGGGAAGTCATGGCTACACCTTC. Amino acid sequence: CAWSPNSGSHGYTF.

This clone appeared once. The V call is TRBV6-1, the J call TRBJ2-7; 7 nucleotides align to TRBD1. The CDR3 runs to 16 residues. The germline CDR1 and CDR2 sequences are MNHNS and SASEGT. The V gene end was trimmed by 2 bases and the J gene end by 4 bases; junction bases not matched to a gene: 11. CDR3 sequence: CASSEISVGGAYEQYF. CDR3 DNA sequence: TGTGCCAGCAGTGAAATTTCGGTAGGGGGCGCGTACGAGCAGTACTTC.

The chain carries TRBV21-1 and TRBJ1-2. TRBV21-1 is a known pseudogene. There are 16 residues in the CDR3. The CDR3 loop reads CASRPIDGGGNYGYTF. For the CDR3, the DNA is TGTGCCAGCAGACCTATTGACGGGGGAGGGAACTATGGCTACACCTTC.

The J gene is TRBJ2-7, the V gene TRBV7-8; a possible D gene is TRBD2 (6 bases). Germline CDR1 SGHVS, CDR2 FQNEAQ. The ends were cut back, 5 bases at V and 7 bases at J, with 21 bases in the middle. CDR3 length equals 15 residues. DNA of the CDR3: TGTGCCAGCAGCCCCCGTCTTGGGACTCAAATGGAGCAGTACTTC. This gives the protein CASSPRLGTQMEQYF.

This chain joins TRBV27 and TRBJ1-4; D might be TRBD1 (5 bases). This CDR3 has 13 amino acids. Germline assignment: CDR1 MNHEY and CDR2 SMNVEV (reference sequence). With 8 bases removed from V and 6 bases from J, the gap between germline ends came to 13 bases. The CDR3 bases are TGTGCCAGCGCATTAGACAGATATGAAAAACTGTTTTTT. Translating it yields CASALDRYEKLFF.

This chain uses TRBV3-1 (or the pseudogene TRBV3-2) with TRBJ2-3, with 10 positions matching TRBD2. V dropped 2 bases and J dropped 3; count of bases not matched to a gene: 2. This CDR3 region has 15 residues. CDR1 and CDR2 (germline): LGHDT, YNNKEL (reference sequence). CDR3 in amino acids: CASSQSTSGTDTQYF. CDR3 DNA sequence: TGTGCCAGCAGCCAATCGACTAGCGGGACAGATACGCAGTATTTT.

V gene TRBV5-1 combines with J gene TRBJ1-6; TRBD1 matches at 7 bases. The length of the CDR3 is 14 residues. The germline V gene has CDR1 SGHRS and CDR2 YFSETQ. V gave up 0 bases and J gave up 10 bases; unmatched junction bases: 4. As DNA, the CDR3 is TGCGCCAGCAGCTTGGGAGGGGGCGGATCACCCCTCCACTTT. This codes for CASSLGGGGSPLHF.

The chain recombines TRBV2 with TRBJ1-1; D is uncertain. Germline V lookup: CDR1 SNHLY, CDR2 FYNNEI. With 2 bases removed from V and 2 bases from J, the gap between germline ends came to 9 bases. The CDR3 extends over 14 amino acids. The CDR3 protein is CASSEFTANTEAFF. CDR3 bases: TGTGCCAGCAGTGAATTCACAGCAAACACTGAAGCTTTCTTT.

The chain combines TRBV5-1 with TRBJ1-5, with D unresolved. The CDR3 spans 16 residues. The ends were cut back, 2 bases at V and 0 bases at J, with 12 bases in the middle. Germline V gene sequence: CDR1 SGHRS, CDR2 YFSETQ. The DNA for the CDR3 is TGCGCCAGCAGCTTAAGGCAGGTTAATAGCAATCAGCCCCAGCATTTT. Translated, it gives CASSLRQVNSNQPQHF.

This chain connects TRBV30 to TRBJ2-7; D possibly corresponds to TRBD2 (5 bases). V dropped 5 bases and J dropped 4 bases, with 18 bases sitting between them. The CDR3 is made up of 14 amino acids. Germline V gene sequence: CDR1 GTSNPN, CDR2 SVGIG (reference sequence). The CDR3: CAWGQRRPVYEQYF. The CDR3 DNA is TGTGCCTGGGGCCAGCGGAGGCCCGTTTACGAGCAGTACTTC. The full variable domain, completed using reference TRBV30 and TRBJ2-7, is SQTIHQWPATLVQPVGSPLSLECTVEGTSNPNLYWYRQAAGRGLQLLFYSVGIGQISSEVPQNLSASRPQDRQFILSSKKLLLSDSGFYLCAWGQRRPVYEQYFGPGTRLTVT.

The chain employs TRBV7-9 and TRBJ1-3; unclear D gene. V was clipped by 5 bases and J by 4 bases, with 6 bases between them. This CDR3 is built from 12 residues. Germline CDR1 reads SEHNR; CDR2 reads FQNEAQ (reference sequence). This CDR3 reads CASSLQGNTIYF. The CDR3 DNA follows: TGTGCCAGCAGCCTACAGGGAAACACCATATATTTT. Complete variable domain (other parts from reference TRBV7-9 and TRBJ1-3): DTGVSQNPRHKITKRGQNVTFRCDPISEHNRLYWYRQTLGQGPEFLTYFQNEAQLEKSRLLSDRFSAERPKGSFSTLEIQRTEQGDSAMYLCASSLQGNTIYFGEGSWLTVV.

The chain recombines TRBV7-9 with TRBJ1-1; the D gene is possibly TRBD1 (5 bases). The germline CDR1 and CDR2 sequences are SEHNR and FQNEAQ (reference sequence). This CDR3 has 14 amino acids. V was cut by 2 bases and J by 4 bases, with 11 bases left in between. DNA of the CDR3: TGTGCCAGCAGCTTACTCCAGGGCAGCACTGAAGCTTTCTTT. Translated, it gives CASSLLQGSTEAFF.

This chain links TRBV18 with TRBJ1-1, with 7 bases aligning to TRBD1. V was pared by 1 base and J by 0 bases, with 2 bases of the junction left unmatched. The CDR3 loop spans 15 amino acids. Germline V gene data show CDR1 as KGHSH and CDR2 as LQKENI. The CDR3 region is CASSPQGQMNTEAFF. CDR3 nucleotides: TGTGCCAGCTCACCACAGGGACAGATGAACACTGAAGCTTTCTTT.

CDR3 sequence: CATSRDRTPSTDTQYF. The DNA for the CDR3 is TGTGCCACCAGCAGAGACAGGACACCTAGCACAGATACGCAGTATTTT. This chain joins TRBV15 and TRBJ2-3; tentative D call: TRBD1 (5 bases). CDR1 is LNHNV and CDR2 is YYDKDF in the germline V gene (reference sequence). The CDR3 covers 16 residues. V lost 0 bases to trimming and J lost 0 bases, with 10 bases between them.

The chain carries TRBV11-2 and TRBJ2-7; no reliable D call. V shed 1 base and J shed 7 bases, with 17 bases lying between them. The germline gives CDR1 SGHAT, CDR2 FQNNGV. The CDR3 contains 15 residues. CDR3 DNA sequence: TGTGCCAGCAGCTTAGGTCACAGCTCCTATACGGAGCAGTACTTC. This codes for CASSLGHSSYTEQYF.

This rearrangement joins TRBV19 to TRBJ2-2, with TRBD2 identical over 11 bases. V shed 0 bases, J shed 4 bases, and the junction held 1 base outside the gene matches. Germline assignment: CDR1 LNHDA and CDR2 SQIVND (reference sequence). The length of the CDR3 is 16 residues. The CDR3 loop reads CASSIDLAGGTGELFF. CDR3 nucleotides: TGTGCCAGTAGTATAGACCTAGCGGGGGGCACCGGGGAGCTGTTTTTT.

The rearrangement links TRBV19 to TRBJ2-7, with D possibly TRBD2 on 6 matching bases. The CDR3 contains 13 residues. Germline CDR1 reads LNHDA; CDR2 reads SQIVND (reference sequence). V was cut by 3 bases and J by 4 bases, with 10 bases left in between. The CDR3 is CASSISGVYEQYF. CDR3 bases: TGTGCCAGTAGTATTAGCGGAGTGTACGAGCAGTACTTC.

The chain recombines TRBV24-1 with TRBJ2-2; weak D call: TRBD1 (7 bases). The CDR3 has 16 residues. Germline V lookup: CDR1 KGHDR, CDR2 SFDVKD. V was clipped by 5 bases and J by 1 base, with 13 bases between them. The CDR3: CATSVPGGWNTGELFF. Written as DNA, the CDR3 is TGTGCCACCAGTGTCCCAGGGGGGTGGAACACCGGGGAGCTGTTTTTT.

In DNA, the CDR3 is TGTGCCAGCACTGACAGTTACAATGAGCAGTTCTTC. It translates to CASTDSYNEQFF. V and J are TRBV12-3 or TRBV12-4 and TRBJ2-1, with D perhaps matching TRBD1 (5 bases). The CDR3 totals 12 residues. The germline V and J ends were trimmed by 7 bases and 4 bases, with 8 bases remaining between them.

The rearrangement links TRBV28 to TRBJ2-3, with 7 nucleotides matching TRBD1. After removal of 5 bases from V and 5 bases from J, the junction contained 10 bases not matched to a gene. The CDR3 is 15 amino acids. Per the germline V gene, CDR1 is MDHEN and CDR2 is SYDVKM. Written as DNA, the CDR3 is TGTGCCAGCAGTGTGCGACAGGGCGTTGAAGATACGCAGTATTTT. It specifies CASSVRQGVEDTQYF.